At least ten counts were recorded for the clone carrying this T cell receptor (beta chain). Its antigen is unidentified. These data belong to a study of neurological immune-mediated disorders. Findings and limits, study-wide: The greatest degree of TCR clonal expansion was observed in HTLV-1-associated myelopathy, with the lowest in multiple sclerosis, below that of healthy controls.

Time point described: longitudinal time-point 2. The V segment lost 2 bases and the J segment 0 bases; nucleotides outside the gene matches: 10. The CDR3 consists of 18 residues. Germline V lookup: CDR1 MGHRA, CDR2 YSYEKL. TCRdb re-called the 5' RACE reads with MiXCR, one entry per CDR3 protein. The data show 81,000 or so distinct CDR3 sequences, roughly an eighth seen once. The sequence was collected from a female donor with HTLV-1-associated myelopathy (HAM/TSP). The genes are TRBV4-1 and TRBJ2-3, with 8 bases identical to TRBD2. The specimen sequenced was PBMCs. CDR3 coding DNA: TGCGCCAGCAGCCAATTTGCGGGGGGACTTCATAGCACAGATACGCAGTATTTT. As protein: CASSQFAGGLHSTDTQYF.